This T cell receptor (beta chain) was recovered during a study of blood T cell repertoires in COVID-19. This CDR3 spans 12 amino acids. Germline loops: CDR1 MNHNS, CDR2 SASEGT. V lost 0 bases, J lost 9 bases, and 6 bases lay in between. Method: immunoSEQ multiplex PCR; TCRdb's copy keeps in-frame clones and lacks some. This table holds tens of thousands of clones, less than 90% found once. V usage is TRBV6-1 and J usage is TRBJ1-5; D unclear. This clonotype originated in a woman between 65 and 79 years old with active COVID-19. Sequencing was carried out using peripheral blood. Here the CDR3 DNA reads TGTGCCAGCAGTGAAGCATACGGGCCCCAGCATTTT. It translates to CASSEAYGPQHF.